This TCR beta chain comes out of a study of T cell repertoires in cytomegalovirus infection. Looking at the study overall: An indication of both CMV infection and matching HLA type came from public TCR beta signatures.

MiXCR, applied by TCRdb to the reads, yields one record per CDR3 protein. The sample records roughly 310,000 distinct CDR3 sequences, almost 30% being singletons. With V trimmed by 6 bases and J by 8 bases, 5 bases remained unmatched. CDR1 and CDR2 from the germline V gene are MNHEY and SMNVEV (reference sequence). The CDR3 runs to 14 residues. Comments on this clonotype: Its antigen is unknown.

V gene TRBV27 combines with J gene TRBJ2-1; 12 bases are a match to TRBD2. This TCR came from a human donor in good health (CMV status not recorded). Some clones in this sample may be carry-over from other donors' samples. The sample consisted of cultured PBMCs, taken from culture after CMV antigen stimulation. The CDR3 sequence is CASSRTSGTYEQFF. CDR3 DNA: TGTGCCAGCAGCCGGACTAGCGGGACCTATGAGCAGTTCTTC.